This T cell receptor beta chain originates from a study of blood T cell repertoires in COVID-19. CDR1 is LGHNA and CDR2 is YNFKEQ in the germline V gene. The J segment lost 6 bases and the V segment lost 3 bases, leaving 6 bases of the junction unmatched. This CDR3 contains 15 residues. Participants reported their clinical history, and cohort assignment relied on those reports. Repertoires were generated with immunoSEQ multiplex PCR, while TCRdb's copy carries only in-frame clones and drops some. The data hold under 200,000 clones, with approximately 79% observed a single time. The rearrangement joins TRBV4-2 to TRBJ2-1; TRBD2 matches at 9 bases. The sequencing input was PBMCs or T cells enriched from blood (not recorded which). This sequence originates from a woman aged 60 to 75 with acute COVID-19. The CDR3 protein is CASSHSGGKRNEQFF. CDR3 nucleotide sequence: TGTGCCAGCAGCCACAGCGGGGGGAAGCGCAATGAGCAGTTCTTC.